This T cell receptor (beta chain) was sequenced in a study of shared clonotypes between healthy human individuals. Study-wide findings and caveats: As a rule, naive subsets had a larger estimated richness than memory subsets. Although depth was large, rarefaction showed that sequencing of the sorted subsets was incomplete.

The run depth of the assay was deep. This table comes from immunoSEQ multiplex PCR, and its TCRdb copy is limited to in-frame clones, with some not included. Of hundreds of thousands of clones in the sample, under 95% were seen once. A remark on this clone: What it binds is unknown.

CDR3 length equals 12 residues. Germline CDR1 SNHLY, CDR2 FYNNEI. After removal of 10 bases from V and 2 bases from J, the junction contained 4 bases not matched to a gene. CD8 cells regarded as naive lacked CD45RO, were positively chosen for CCR7, and omitted terminally differentiated effector memory CD45RA+ cells. The sample taken for sequencing was naive CD8+ T cells sorted from blood. J is TRBJ2-7 and V is TRBV2, with TRBD1 identical over 8 bases. This clonotype originated in a man younger than 45 in good health. This chain's CDR3 is CATGGTTYEQYF. The CDR3 DNA reads as TGTGCCACAGGGGGCACCACCTACGAGCAGTACTTC. Looking up the rest from reference TRBV2 and TRBJ2-7 gives the full variable domain: EPEVTQTPSHQVTQMGQEVILRCVPISNHLYFYWYRQILGQKVEFLVSFYNNEISEKSEIFDDQFSVERPDGSNFTLKIRSTKLEDSAMYFCATGGTTYEQYFGPGTRLTVT.